The 9 T cell receptor beta chains below all came from one sample that was sequenced in a study of shared clonotypes between healthy human individuals. Only CD45RO-negative cells positively selected for CCR7 counted as naive CD8 cells, so terminally differentiated effector memory CD45RA+ cells were excluded. Produced via immunoSEQ multiplex PCR; TCRdb's table is partial and in-frame only. The repertoire includes roughly 550,000 clones, over 95% of them detected once, and roughly 0.1% sits in the top ten. Material: naive CD8+ T cells sorted from blood. The origin of the receptors is a woman aged 25 to 39 in good health.

This chain connects TRBV5-1 to TRBJ1-1; 10 nucleotides match TRBD1. V trimming: 4 bases; J trimming: 4 bases; junction bases outside the gene matches: 4. CDR1 SGHRS and CDR2 YFSETQ come from the germline V gene. This CDR3 has 14 residues. Here the CDR3 reads CASSIGQGVTEAFF. CDR3 in DNA: TGCGCCAGCAGCATTGGACAGGGGGTCACTGAAGCTTTCTTT.

This chain uses TRBV13 with TRBJ1-3, with TRBD1 matching over 8 bases. CDR1 is PRHDT, CDR2 FYEKMQ, per germline (reference sequence). V lost 2 bases, J lost 8 bases, and 8 bases stayed unmatched. This CDR3 has 15 residues. The CDR3 protein is CASSLRSGGLYTIYF. The CDR3 coding sequence is TGTGCCAGCAGCTTAAGGTCAGGGGGCCTTTACACCATATATTTT.

On this clone itself: The sample carries other DNA sequences with the same CDR3. DNA of the CDR3: TGTGCCAGCAGCTTAACGGGGTACAATGAGCAGTTCTTC. Amino acids: CASSLTGYNEQFF. The V call is TRBV7-3, the J call TRBJ2-1, with D uncertain. CDR1 SGHTA and CDR2 FQGTGA come from the germline V gene. The CDR3 is 13 amino acids. V was trimmed by 0 bases and J by 4 bases, leaving 4 bases between them. The variable domain in full, with the rest retrieved from reference TRBV7-3 and TRBJ2-1, is GAGVSQTPSNKVTEKGKYVELRCDPISGHTALYWYRQSLGQGPEFLIYFQGTGAADDSGLPNDRFFAVRPEGSVSTLKIQRTERGDSAVYLCASSLTGYNEQFFGPGTRLTVL.

V is TRBV5-1 and J is TRBJ2-3; TRBD2 matches 9 bases. Unmatched junction bases numbered 18, after V lost 5 bases and J lost 5 bases. The length of the CDR3 is 18 residues. The germline gives CDR1 SGHRS, CDR2 YFSETQ. CDR3 sequence: CASRPSGITSTFQDTQYF. The CDR3 nucleotides are TGCGCCAGCAGACCTAGCGGGATAACTTCCACATTTCAAGATACGCAGTATTTT.

The DNA of the CDR3 is TGTGCCAGCAGCGTCGGAGGGGGGTCCCTGAGGCACACCATATATTTT. It is translated as CASSVGGGSLRHTIYF. This chain uses TRBV9 with TRBJ1-3; tentative D call: TRBD1 (6 bases). CDR1 SGDLS and CDR2 YYNGEE come from the germline V gene. The CDR3 covers 16 residues. Deletions cut 2 bases from V and 8 bases from J, with 20 bases between.

This rearrangement joins TRBV5-5 to TRBJ1-1; no reliable D call. This CDR3 region has 14 residues. Trimming stripped 2 bases from V and 3 bases from J, with 11 bases between. The germline gives CDR1 SGHKS, CDR2 YYEKEE (reference sequence). The CDR3 reads CASSFGGSYTEAFF. CDR3 in DNA: TGTGCCAGCAGCTTTGGTGGGTCTTACACTGAAGCTTTCTTT.

This chain connects TRBV28 to TRBJ1-2; possible D gene TRBD1, 5 bases. V was shortened by 3 bases and J by 8 bases, with 19 bases between the two germline ends. The CDR3 totals 15 residues. The germline CDR1 and CDR2 sequences are MDHEN and SYDVKM. The chain's CDR3 is CASSFFPGTQGGYTF. CDR3 bases: TGTGCCAGCAGTTTTTTCCCCGGGACCCAAGGGGGCTACACCTTC.

This chain connects TRBV10-3 to TRBJ1-1; D might be TRBD1 (6 bases). This CDR3 contains 15 residues. With 0 bases removed from V and 7 bases from J, the gap between germline ends came to 15 bases. Per the germline V gene, CDR1 is ENHRY and CDR2 is SYGVKD. In nucleotides, the CDR3 is TGTGCCATCAGTGAGTCGGGGGGCCAAACTAATGAAGCTTTCTTT. It codes for CAISESGGQTNEAFF.

This chain uses TRBV9 with TRBJ2-7; 10 nucleotides line up with TRBD2. The CDR3 is made up of 14 amino acids. Trimming at V came to 3 bases and at J to 2 bases, leaving 2 bases not matched to a gene. Germline V gene sequence: CDR1 SGDLS, CDR2 YYNGEE. The CDR3, as DNA: TGTGCCAGCAGCGAGGGACTAGCGACCTACGAGCAGTACTTC. It yields the protein CASSEGLATYEQYF.